Below are 14 T cell receptor beta chains sequenced from a single sample in a study of blood T cell repertoires in COVID-19. Assay: immunoSEQ multiplex PCR; the TCRdb copy retains only in-frame clones and omits some. This sample has roughly 360,000 clones, with roughly 86% found just once. Material: peripheral blood. These TCRs come from a human donor with acute or convalescent COVID-19. The donor label of this sample is uncertain.

J is TRBJ1-5 and V is TRBV19, with D possibly matching TRBD1 (5 bases). The V end was cut by 6 bases, the J end by 9 bases, with 27 bases between. This CDR3 is 17 amino acids long. Germline assignment: CDR1 LNHDA and CDR2 SQIVND (reference sequence). The CDR3 loop reads CASSQQIRVLAGWPQHF. The CDR3 DNA sequence: TGTGCCAGTAGCCAACAAATCAGGGTCTTAGCCGGTTGGCCCCAGCATTTT.

V gene TRBV7-2 combines with J gene TRBJ2-3; TRBD2 aligns across 8 bases. Trimming cost V 3 bases and J 0 bases; bases outside gene matches: 5. The CDR3 totals 16 residues. Germline V gene lookup returns CDR1 SGHTA and CDR2 FQGNSA. The CDR3 DNA follows: TGTGCCAGCAGCTTTACTAGCGGATCAAGCACAGATACGCAGTATTTT. Its protein is CASSFTSGSSTDTQYF.

V is TRBV11-2 and J is TRBJ2-7; D gene unclear. V lost 3 bases and J lost 0, with 15 bases in between. There are 16 residues in the CDR3. From germline, CDR1 is SGHAT and CDR2 FQNNGV. The CDR3 DNA is TGTGCCAGCAGCTTGGCCGACTGGGTAAGCTCCTACGAGCAGTACTTC. Its translation is CASSLADWVSSYEQYF.

In nucleotides, the CDR3 is TGTGCCAGCAGCTTAGAGGCCCCGACAGGGTATGAGCAGTTCTTC. Translated: CASSLEAPTGYEQFF. The chain employs TRBV7-2 and TRBJ2-1; the match to TRBD1 covers 7 bases. This CDR3 contains 15 residues. Germline assignment: CDR1 SGHTA and CDR2 FQGNSA. With 1 base clipped from V and 8 bases from J, the junction kept 8 bases outside the gene matches.

The rearrangement uses TRBV15 and TRBJ1-6, with unresolved D. In germline, CDR1 is LNHNV, CDR2 YYDKDF (reference sequence). The V end was cut by 0 bases, the J end by 10 bases, with 10 bases between. The CDR3 spans 14 residues. CDR3 coding DNA: TGTGCCACCAGCAGAGATTCCCTTTTATCACCCCTCCACTTT. It codes for CATSRDSLLSPLHF.

This rearrangement joins TRBV2 to TRBJ1-3; D not resolved. Per the germline V gene, CDR1 is SNHLY and CDR2 is FYNNEI. Trimming took 4 bases from V and 0 from J, leaving 10 bases between them. This CDR3 region has 15 residues. The CDR3 here is CASSVGPGSGNTIYF. The CDR3, as DNA: TGTGCCAGCAGTGTGGGCCCCGGCTCTGGAAACACCATATATTTT.

The sample holds one count of this clone. This chain connects TRBV2 to TRBJ1-4, with TRBD1 matching 8 bases. The length of the CDR3 is 13 residues. Germline CDR1 is SNHLY and CDR2 is FYNNEI. The ends lost 10 bases at V and 5 bases at J; junction bases unmatched: 6. The CDR3 loop reads CATARDRNEKLFF. The CDR3 DNA reads TGTGCCACCGCCCGGGACAGGAATGAAAAACTGTTTTTT.

V gene TRBV4-1 combines with J gene TRBJ1-1; D not certain. This CDR3 contains 15 residues. Trimming removed 1 base at V and 1 base at J, with 10 bases between. Looked up from germline, CDR1 is MGHRA and CDR2 is YSYEKL. The CDR3, as DNA: TGCGCCAGCAGCCAAGTGATGAGAACGAACACTGAAGCTTTCTTT. As protein: CASSQVMRTNTEAFF.

J is TRBJ1-2 and V is TRBV7-9, with a possible D match to TRBD1 (6 bases). V lost 5 bases and J lost 5, with 12 bases in between. In germline, CDR1 is SEHNR, CDR2 FQNEAQ (reference sequence). There are 13 residues in the CDR3. The CDR3 nucleotides are TGTGCCAGCAGCGTACAGGGCGGGTATGGCTACACCTTC. It codes for CASSVQGGYGYTF.

The genes are TRBV6-5 and TRBJ1-1, with 9 positions matching TRBD1. With V trimmed by 6 bases and J by 0 bases, 5 bases remained unmatched. This CDR3 is 15 amino acids long. In germline, CDR1 is MNHEY, CDR2 SVGAGI. The CDR3 region is CASRGQGLVNTEAFF. The CDR3 nucleotides are TGTGCCAGCAGGGGACAGGGTTTGGTGAACACTGAAGCTTTCTTT.

Points on this clone: One end of the junction fails to match germline, which may point to a read error. The chain uses TRBV11-2 and TRBJ1-4; 8 nucleotides agree with TRBD1. The CDR3 extends over 15 amino acids. The germline V gene encodes CDR1 SGHAT and CDR2 FQNNGV. DNA of the CDR3: TGTGCCAGCAGCACCCACACAGGGGGGCCCGCCGCTCCAATCTTT. It encodes CASSTHTGGPAAPIF.

This clone appeared a few times. The chain couples TRBV30 to TRBJ1-2, with D perhaps TRBD1 (6 bases). This CDR3 contains 15 residues. V lost 3 bases, J lost 8 bases, and 22 bases lay in between. Germline CDR1 is GTSNPN and CDR2 is SVGIG (reference sequence). The chain's CDR3 is CAWSWRGGRSKGYTF. The CDR3 DNA reads TGTGCCTGGAGCTGGCGCGGGGGGCGATCTAAGGGCTACACCTTC.

The chain employs TRBV19 and TRBJ1-5; 7 bases are a match to TRBD1. With 4 bases clipped from V and 2 bases from J, the junction kept 8 bases outside the gene matches. Germline assignment: CDR1 LNHDA and CDR2 SQIVND (reference sequence). The CDR3 contains 16 residues. The CDR3 loop is CASSNPRQGRNQPQHF. The CDR3 coding sequence is TGTGCCAGTAGTAACCCACGACAGGGTCGCAATCAGCCCCAGCATTTT.

This chain links TRBV5-1 with TRBJ2-5, with D perhaps TRBD2 (5 bases). CDR3 length: 14 residues. The V and J ends lost 0 bases and 4 bases respectively, with 10 bases between them. CDR1 is SGHRS, CDR2 YFSETQ, per germline. CDR3 DNA: TGCGCCAGCAGCTTGGGGGAGAAACGAGAGACCCAGTACTTC. Protein sequence: CASSLGEKRETQYF.